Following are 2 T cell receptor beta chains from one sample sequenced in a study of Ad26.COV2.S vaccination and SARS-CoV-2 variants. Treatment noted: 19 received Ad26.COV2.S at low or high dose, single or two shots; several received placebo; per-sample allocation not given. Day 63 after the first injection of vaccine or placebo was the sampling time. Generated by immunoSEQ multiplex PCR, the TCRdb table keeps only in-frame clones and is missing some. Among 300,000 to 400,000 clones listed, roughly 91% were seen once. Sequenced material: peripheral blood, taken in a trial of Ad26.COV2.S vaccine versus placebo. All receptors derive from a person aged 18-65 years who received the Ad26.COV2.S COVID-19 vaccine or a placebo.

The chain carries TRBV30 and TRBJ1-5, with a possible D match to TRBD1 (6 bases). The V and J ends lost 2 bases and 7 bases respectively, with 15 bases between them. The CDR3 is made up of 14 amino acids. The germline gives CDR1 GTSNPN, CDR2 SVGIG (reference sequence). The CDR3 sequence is CAWSSTGRVQPQHF. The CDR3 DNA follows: TGTGCCTGGAGTTCAACAGGGAGGGTCCAGCCCCAGCATTTT.

CDR3 region: CASSQDRGDGYTF. Here the CDR3 DNA reads TGCGCCAGCAGCCAAGATCGGGGGGACGGCTACACCTTC. The chain links TRBV4-1 to TRBJ1-2; D possibly corresponds to TRBD1 (5 bases). The CDR3 runs 13 residues. CDR1 and CDR2 from the germline V gene are MGHRA and YSYEKL. Trimming took off 0 bases at V and 8 bases at J, with 10 bases between the two ends.